This T cell receptor beta chain comes out of a study of T cell repertoires in cytomegalovirus infection (dated by TCRdb to the late 2010s). Notes on the research overall: Alongside well-studied HLA-B-restricted epitopes, the peptide stimulations were aimed at recently identified HLA-C-restricted CMV epitopes, whose presentation resists viral immunomodulation. The HLA type of each donor mattered for the analysis, because public TCR beta signatures pointed to carriage of CMV infection along with the matching HLA type.

Points on this clonotype: Its cognate antigen has yet to be identified. Within one base of it there is no much larger clone, and no base qualities were kept.

The meaning of the sample's treatment or condition label: in vitro stimulation with specific CMV peptide epitopes to enrich CMV-specific T cells. The sequencing machine was an Illumina HiSeq 1500. TCRdb trimmed the raw reads at Q25, called clones with MiXCR and kept productive beta chains. Records with the same CDR3 protein are collapsed into one entry carrying the most frequent genes and DNA. The sample table shows about 310,000 distinct CDR3 sequences, and around a quarter are seen once. The leading ten clones occupy less than 15% of the sample. From cysteine to phenylalanine, the CDR3 is 13 amino acids long. The kept DNA is CDR3 alone, 39 bases in frame from the first base. V and J are truncated by 6 bases and 4 bases respectively, leaving an intervening sequence of 12 bases. Study-level results and caveats: In both this cohort and an independent cohort of 300 to 450 donors, the cumulative frequency of public TCR beta family members distinguished carriers of CMV infection plus the relevant HLA type. In the ex vivo response, HLA-C-restricted CMV-specific TCR beta clonotypes were dominant, and in two of eight donors the single most frequent clonotype came from this HLA-C-restricted group.

The chain is made from TRBV12-3 or TRBV12-4 and TRBJ1-2; the D segment could be TRBD1, given 5 matching bases. The clonotype was recovered from a human donor in good health (CMV status not recorded). Some clones in this sample may be carry-over from other donors' samples. The sample consisted of cultured PBMCs, taken from culture after CMV antigen stimulation. The CDR3 corresponds to CASSIGEGYGYTF. In nucleotides, the sequence is TGTGCCAGCAGCATAGGGGAAGGCTATGGCTACACCTTC.